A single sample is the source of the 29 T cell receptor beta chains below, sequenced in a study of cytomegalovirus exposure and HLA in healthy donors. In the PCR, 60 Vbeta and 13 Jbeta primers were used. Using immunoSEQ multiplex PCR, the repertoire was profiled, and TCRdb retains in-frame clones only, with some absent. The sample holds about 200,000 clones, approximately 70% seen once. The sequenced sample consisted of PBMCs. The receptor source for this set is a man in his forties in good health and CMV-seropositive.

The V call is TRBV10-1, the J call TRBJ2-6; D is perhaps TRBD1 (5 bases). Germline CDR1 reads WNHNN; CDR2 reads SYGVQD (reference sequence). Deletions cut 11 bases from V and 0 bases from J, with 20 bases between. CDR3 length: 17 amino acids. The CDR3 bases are TGCGCCGGTCCCCGACAGCTATACTCCTCTGGGGCCAACGTCCTGACTTTC. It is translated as CAGPRQLYSSGANVLTF.

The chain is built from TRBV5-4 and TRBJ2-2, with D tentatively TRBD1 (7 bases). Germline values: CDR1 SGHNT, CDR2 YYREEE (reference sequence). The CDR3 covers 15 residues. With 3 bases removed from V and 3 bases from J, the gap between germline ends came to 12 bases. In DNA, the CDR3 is TGTGCCAGCAGCTCCCGCAGGGGGGACACCGGGGAGCTGTTTTTT. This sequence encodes CASSSRRGDTGELFF.

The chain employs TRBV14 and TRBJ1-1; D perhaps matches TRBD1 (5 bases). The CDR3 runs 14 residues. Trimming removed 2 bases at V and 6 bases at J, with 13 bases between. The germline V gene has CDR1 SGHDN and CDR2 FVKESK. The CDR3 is CASSQRQGSSEAFF. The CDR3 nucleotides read TGTGCCAGCAGCCAACGGCAGGGATCTTCTGAAGCTTTCTTT.

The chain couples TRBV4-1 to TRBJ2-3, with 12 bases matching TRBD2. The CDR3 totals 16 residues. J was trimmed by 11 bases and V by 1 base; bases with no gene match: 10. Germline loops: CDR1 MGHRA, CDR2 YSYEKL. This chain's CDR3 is CASSQGSLAGGQKQYF. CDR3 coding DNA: TGCGCCAGCAGCCAAGGAAGCCTAGCGGGGGGGCAAAAGCAGTATTTT.

As DNA, the CDR3 is TGTGCCAGCAGTGATCTACTGGGACAGAATTCACCCCTCCACTTT. This encodes CASSDLLGQNSPLHF. This chain connects TRBV6-1 to TRBJ1-6; 7 nucleotides agree with TRBD1. The CDR3 totals 15 residues. The junction had 6 bases not matched to a gene; V was cut back by 3 bases and J by 7 bases. Per germline, CDR1 MNHNS and CDR2 SASEGT.

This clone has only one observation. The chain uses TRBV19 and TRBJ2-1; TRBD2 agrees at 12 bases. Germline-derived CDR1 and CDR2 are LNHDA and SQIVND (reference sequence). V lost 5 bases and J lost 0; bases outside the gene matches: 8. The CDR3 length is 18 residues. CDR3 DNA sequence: TGTGCCAGTAGTCGACTAGCGGGGGCCTTGAGCTCCTACAATGAGCAGTTCTTC. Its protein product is CASSRLAGALSSYNEQFF.

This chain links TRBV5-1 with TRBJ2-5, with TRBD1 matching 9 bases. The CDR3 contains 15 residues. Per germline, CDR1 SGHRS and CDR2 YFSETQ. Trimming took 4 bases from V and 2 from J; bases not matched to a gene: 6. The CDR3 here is CASSIDRGEQETQYF. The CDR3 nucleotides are TGCGCCAGCAGCATCGACAGGGGGGAACAAGAGACCCAGTACTTC. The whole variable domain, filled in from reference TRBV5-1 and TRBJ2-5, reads KAGVTQTPRYLIKTRGQQVTLSCSPISGHRSVSWYQQTPGQGLQFLFEYFSETQRNKGNFPGRFSGRQFSNSRSEMNVSTLELGDSALYLCASSIDRGEQETQYFGPGTRLLVL.

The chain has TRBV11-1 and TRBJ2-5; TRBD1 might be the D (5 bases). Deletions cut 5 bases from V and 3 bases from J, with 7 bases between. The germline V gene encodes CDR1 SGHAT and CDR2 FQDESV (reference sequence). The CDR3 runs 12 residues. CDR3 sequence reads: CASSPREETQYF. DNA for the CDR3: TGTGCCAGCAGCCCCAGGGAAGAGACCCAGTACTTC.

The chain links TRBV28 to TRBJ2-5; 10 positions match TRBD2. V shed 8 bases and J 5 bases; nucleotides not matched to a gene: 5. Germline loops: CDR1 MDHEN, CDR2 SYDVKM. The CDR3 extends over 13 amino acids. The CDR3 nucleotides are TGTGCCAGCGCGAGCGGGGGGGCGGAGACCCAGTACTTC. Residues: CASASGGAETQYF.

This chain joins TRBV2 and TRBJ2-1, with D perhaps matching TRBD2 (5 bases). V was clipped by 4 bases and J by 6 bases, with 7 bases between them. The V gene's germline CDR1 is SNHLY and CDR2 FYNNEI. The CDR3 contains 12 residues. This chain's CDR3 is CASSGGLNEQFF. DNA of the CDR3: TGTGCCAGCAGTGGAGGACTCAATGAGCAGTTCTTC. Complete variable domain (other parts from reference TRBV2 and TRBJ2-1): EPEVTQTPSHQVTQMGQEVILRCVPISNHLYFYWYRQILGQKVEFLVSFYNNEISEKSEIFDDQFSVERPDGSNFTLKIRSTKLEDSAMYFCASSGGLNEQFFGPGTRLTVL.

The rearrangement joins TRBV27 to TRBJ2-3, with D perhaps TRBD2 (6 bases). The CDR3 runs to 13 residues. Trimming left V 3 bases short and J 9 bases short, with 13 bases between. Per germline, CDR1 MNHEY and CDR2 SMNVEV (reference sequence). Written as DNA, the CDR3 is TGTGCCAGCAGTTTCGGTCGGGGGAGCACGCAGTATTTT. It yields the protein CASSFGRGSTQYF.

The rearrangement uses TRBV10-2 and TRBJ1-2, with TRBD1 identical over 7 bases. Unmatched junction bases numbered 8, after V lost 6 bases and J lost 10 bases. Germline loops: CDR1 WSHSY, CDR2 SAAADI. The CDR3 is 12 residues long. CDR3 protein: CASRVDRVNYTF. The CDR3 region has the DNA TGCGCCAGCAGAGTAGACAGGGTAAACTACACCTTC.

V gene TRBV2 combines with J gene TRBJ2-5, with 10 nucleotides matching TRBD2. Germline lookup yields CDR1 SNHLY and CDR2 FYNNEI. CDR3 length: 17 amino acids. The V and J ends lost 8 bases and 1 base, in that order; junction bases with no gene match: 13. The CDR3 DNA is TGTGCCAGCCTCCTAGCGGGGGCCATCCCCGGCCAAGAGACCCAGTACTTC. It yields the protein CASLLAGAIPGQETQYF. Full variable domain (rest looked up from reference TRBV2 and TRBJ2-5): EPEVTQTPSHQVTQMGQEVILRCVPISNHLYFYWYRQILGQKVEFLVSFYNNEISEKSEIFDDQFSVERPDGSNFTLKIRSTKLEDSAMYFCASLLAGAIPGQETQYFGPGTRLLVL.

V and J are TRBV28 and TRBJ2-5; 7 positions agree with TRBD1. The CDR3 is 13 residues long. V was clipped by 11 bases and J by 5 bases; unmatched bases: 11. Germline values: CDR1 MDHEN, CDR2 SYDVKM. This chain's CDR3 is CALQQGPGETQYF. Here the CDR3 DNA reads TGTGCCTTGCAACAGGGGCCCGGGGAGACCCAGTACTTC.

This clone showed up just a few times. The CDR3 protein is CASSLNRGAADTQYF. CDR3 DNA: TGCGCCAGCAGCTTAAATCGGGGGGCCGCAGATACGCAGTATTTT. The V call is TRBV5-1, the J call TRBJ2-3; D perhaps matches TRBD2 (7 bases). CDR3 size: 15 residues. Germline V gene lookup returns CDR1 SGHRS and CDR2 YFSETQ. The V end lost 2 bases, the J end lost 4 bases, and 14 bases lay between the germline ends.

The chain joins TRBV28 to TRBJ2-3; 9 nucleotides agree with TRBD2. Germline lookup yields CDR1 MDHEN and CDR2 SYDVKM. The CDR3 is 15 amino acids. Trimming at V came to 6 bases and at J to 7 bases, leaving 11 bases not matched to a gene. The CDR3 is CASRKPRGGGNTQYF. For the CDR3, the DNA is TGTGCCAGCAGGAAACCCCGCGGGGGGGGGAATACGCAGTATTTT.

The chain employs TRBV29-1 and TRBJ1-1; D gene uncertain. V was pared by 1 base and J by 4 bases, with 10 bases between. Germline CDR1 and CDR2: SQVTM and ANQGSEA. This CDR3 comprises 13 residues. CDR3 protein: CSVEARRGTEAFF. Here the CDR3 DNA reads TGCAGCGTTGAAGCACGGCGGGGCACTGAAGCTTTCTTT.

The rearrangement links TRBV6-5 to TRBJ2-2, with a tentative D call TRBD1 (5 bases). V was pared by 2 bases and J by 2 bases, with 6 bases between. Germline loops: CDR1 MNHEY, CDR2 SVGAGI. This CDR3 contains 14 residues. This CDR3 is CASSYRGNTGELFF. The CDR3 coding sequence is TGTGCCAGCAGTTACAGGGGAAACACCGGGGAGCTGTTTTTT.

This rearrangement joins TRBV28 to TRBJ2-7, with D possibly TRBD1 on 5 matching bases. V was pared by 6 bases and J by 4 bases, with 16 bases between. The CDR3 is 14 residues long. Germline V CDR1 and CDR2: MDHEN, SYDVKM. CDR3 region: CASSPHRSPYEQYF. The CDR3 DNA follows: TGTGCCAGCAGCCCCCACAGGTCACCTTACGAGCAGTACTTC.

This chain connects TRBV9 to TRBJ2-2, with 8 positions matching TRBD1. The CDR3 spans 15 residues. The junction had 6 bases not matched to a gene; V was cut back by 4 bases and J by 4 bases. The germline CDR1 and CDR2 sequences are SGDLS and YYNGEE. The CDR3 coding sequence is TGTGCCAGCAGCTCCCGGACAGGGTCCACCGGGGAGCTGTTTTTT. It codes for CASSSRTGSTGELFF.

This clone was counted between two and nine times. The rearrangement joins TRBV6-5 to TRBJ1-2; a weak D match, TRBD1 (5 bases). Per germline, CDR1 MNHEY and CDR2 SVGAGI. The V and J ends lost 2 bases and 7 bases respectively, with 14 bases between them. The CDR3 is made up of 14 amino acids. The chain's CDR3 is CASSYRARVGGYTF. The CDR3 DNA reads TGTGCCAGCAGTTACCGAGCCAGGGTGGGTGGCTACACCTTC.

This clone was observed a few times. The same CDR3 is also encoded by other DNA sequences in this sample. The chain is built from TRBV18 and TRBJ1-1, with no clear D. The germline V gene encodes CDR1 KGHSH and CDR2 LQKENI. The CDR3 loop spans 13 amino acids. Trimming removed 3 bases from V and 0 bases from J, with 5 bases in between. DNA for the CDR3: TGTGCCAGCTCACCGGCGGTGAACACTGAAGCTTTCTTT. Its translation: CASSPAVNTEAFF.

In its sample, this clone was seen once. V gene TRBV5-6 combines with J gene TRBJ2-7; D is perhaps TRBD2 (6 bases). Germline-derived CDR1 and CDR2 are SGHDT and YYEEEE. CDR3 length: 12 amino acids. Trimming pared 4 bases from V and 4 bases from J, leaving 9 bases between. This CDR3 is CASSPGGYEQYF. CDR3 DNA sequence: TGTGCCAGCAGCCCCGGGGGATACGAGCAGTACTTC.

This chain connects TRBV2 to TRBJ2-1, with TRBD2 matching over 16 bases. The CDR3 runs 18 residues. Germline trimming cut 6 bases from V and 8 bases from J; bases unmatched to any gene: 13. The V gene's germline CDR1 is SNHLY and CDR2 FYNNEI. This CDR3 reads CASRGGLAGGLGSYEQFF. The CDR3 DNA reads TGTGCCAGCAGGGGGGGACTAGCGGGGGGGCTCGGATCATATGAGCAGTTCTTC.

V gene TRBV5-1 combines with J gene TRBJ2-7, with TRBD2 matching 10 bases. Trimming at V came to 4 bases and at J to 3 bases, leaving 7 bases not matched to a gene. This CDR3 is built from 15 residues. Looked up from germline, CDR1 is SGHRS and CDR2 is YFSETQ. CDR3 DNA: TGCGCCAGCAGCGTTACCGGGACTAGCGACTACGAGCAGTACTTC. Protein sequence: CASSVTGTSDYEQYF.

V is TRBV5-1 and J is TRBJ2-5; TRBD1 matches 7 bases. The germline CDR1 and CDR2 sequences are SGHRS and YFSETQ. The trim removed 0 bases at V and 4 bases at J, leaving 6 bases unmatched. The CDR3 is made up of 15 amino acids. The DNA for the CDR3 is TGCGCCAGCAGCTTGGCCGACAGGGAAGGAGAGACCCAGTACTTC. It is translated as CASSLADREGETQYF.

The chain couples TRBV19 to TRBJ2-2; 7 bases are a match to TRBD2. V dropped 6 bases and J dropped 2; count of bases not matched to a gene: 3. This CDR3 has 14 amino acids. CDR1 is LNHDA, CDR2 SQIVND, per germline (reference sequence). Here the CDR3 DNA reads TGTGCCAGTAGGACTAGCCGAAACACCGGGGAGCTGTTTTTT. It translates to CASRTSRNTGELFF. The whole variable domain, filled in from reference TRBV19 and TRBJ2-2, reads DGGITQSPKYLFRKEGQNVTLSCEQNLNHDAMYWYRQDPGQGLRLIYYSQIVNDFQKGDIAEGYSVSREKKESFPLTVTSAQKNPTAFYLCASRTSRNTGELFFGEGSRLTVL.

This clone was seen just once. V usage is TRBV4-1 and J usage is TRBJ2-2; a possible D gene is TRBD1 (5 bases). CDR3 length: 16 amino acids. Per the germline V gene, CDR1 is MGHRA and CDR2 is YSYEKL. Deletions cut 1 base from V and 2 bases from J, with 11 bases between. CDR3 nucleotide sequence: TGCGCCAGCAGCCAAGGATGGGGCGGAAACACCGGGGAGCTGTTTTTT. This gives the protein CASSQGWGGNTGELFF.

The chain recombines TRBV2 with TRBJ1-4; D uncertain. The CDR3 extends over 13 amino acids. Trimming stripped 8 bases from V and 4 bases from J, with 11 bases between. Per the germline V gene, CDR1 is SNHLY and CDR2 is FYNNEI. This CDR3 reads CASHRSLNEKLFF. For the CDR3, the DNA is TGTGCCAGCCACCGGAGCCTTAATGAAAAACTGTTTTTT.